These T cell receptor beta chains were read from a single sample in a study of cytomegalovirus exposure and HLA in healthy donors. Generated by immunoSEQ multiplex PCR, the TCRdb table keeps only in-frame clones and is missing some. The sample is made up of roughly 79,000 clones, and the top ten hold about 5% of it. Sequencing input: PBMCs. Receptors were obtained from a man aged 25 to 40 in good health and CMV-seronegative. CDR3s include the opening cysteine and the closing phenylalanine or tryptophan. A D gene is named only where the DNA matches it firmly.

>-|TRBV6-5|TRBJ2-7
TGTGCCAGCAGTTATTTCAGACACTCCTACGAGCAGTACTTC
CASSYFRHSYEQYF
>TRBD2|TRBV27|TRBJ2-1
TGTGCCAGCACCATTAGCGGGATCTACAATGAGCAGTTCTTC
CASTISGIYNEQFF
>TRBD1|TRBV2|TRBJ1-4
TGTGCCAGCAAGGCTGACACAGGGGGAAAGGAAAAACTGTTTTTT
CASKADTGGKEKLFF
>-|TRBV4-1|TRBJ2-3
TGCGCCAGCAGCCAAAGGGACTCCACAGATACGCAGTATTTT
CASSQRDSTDTQYF
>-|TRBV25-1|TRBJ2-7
TGTGCCAGCAGTGAAGATGGTTTTGGGGACTTCGGTACCTACGAGCAGTACTTC
CASSEDGFGDFGTYEQYF
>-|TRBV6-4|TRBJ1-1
TGTGCCAGCAGACCCCATATTTACATGACTGAAGCTTTCTTT
CASRPHIYMTEAFF
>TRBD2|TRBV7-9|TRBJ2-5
TGTGCCAGCAGCCCCCAGCCCCGGACTAGCGGGGAGCCGGGGTGGACCCAGTACTTC
CASSPQPRTSGEPGWTQYF
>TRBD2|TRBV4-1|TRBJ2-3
TGCGCCAGCAGCCCGGGAGTAGCGGGAGAGGTGGCGCAGTATTTT
CASSPGVAGEVAQYF
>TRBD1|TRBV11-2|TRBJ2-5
TGTGCCAGCAGCCATATTGGGACAGGAAAAGAGACCCAGTACTTC
CASSHIGTGKETQYF
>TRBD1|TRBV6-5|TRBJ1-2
TGTGCCAGCAGTTACTCGACAGGGGCGTATGGCTACACCTTC
CASSYSTGAYGYTF
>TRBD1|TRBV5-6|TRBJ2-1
TGTGCCAGCAGCTTATGGATCCGGGACAGTTCCTTCTTC
CASSLWIRDSSFF
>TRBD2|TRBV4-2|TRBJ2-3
TGTGCCAGCAGCCAAACTAGCGGGGGGTTTACAGATACGCAGTATTTT
CASSQTSGGFTDTQYF
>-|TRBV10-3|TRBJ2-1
TGTGCCATCAGTGAGGCTAGCGCCTACAATGAGCAGTTCTTC
CAISEASAYNEQFF
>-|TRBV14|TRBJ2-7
TGTGCCAGCAGCCAAGTGGGGGGAGGACCCTCCGAGCAGTACTTC
CASSQVGGGPSEQYF
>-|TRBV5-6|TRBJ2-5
TGTGCCAGCAGCCCTTTGGACAGCCTCCAAGAGACCCAGTACTTC
CASSPLDSLQETQYF
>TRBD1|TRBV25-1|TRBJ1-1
TGTGCCAGCAGTGAGCTAAATCCGGGACAGGGTGAAGCTTTCTTT
CASSELNPGQGEAFF
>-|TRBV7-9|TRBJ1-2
TGTGCCAGCAGCCTACAGGGTTATGGCTATGGCTACACCTTC
CASSLQGYGYGYTF
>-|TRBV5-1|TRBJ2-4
TGCGCCAGCAGCTTGGCTGGAGGTACCAAAAACATTCAGTACTTC
CASSLAGGTKNIQYF
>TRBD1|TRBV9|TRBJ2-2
TGTGCCAGCATGAGACAGGGGGCAACCGGGGAGCTGTTTTTT
CASMRQGATGELFF
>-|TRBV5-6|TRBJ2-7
TGTGCCAGCAGCTTGGACAGGGCCGGCGAGCAGTACTTC
CASSLDRAGEQYF
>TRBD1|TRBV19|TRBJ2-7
TGTGCCAGTAGTAACGAACGACAGGGGGGTCGGCACGAGCAGTACTTC
CASSNERQGGRHEQYF
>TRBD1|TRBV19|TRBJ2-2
TGTGCCAGCTCGGGGACAGTGAACACCGGGGAGCTGTTTTTT
CASSGTVNTGELFF
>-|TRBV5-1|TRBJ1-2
TGCGCCAGCAGCTTGACACCGATCTATGGCTACACCTTC
CASSLTPIYGYTF
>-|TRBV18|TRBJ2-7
TGTGCCAGCTCACTAAATTCCGGGACACCCCACGAGCAGTACTTC
CASSLNSGTPHEQYF
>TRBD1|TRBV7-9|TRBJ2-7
TGTGCCAGCAGCTGGGACAGGGCCTACGAGCAGTACTTC
CASSWDRAYEQYF
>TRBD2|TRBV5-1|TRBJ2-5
TGCGCCAGCAGCTCCCGGACTAGCGGGGGGGCCCCAGAGACCCAGTACTTC
CASSSRTSGGAPETQYF
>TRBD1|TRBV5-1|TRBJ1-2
TGCGCCAGCAGCCCCGGACAGGGGCGGATCTATGGCTACACCTTC
CASSPGQGRIYGYTF
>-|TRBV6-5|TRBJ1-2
TGTGCCAGCAGTTTACGAGAGAACTATGGCTACACCTTC
CASSLRENYGYTF
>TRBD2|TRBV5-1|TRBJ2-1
TGCGCCAGCAGCTTCGGACTAGCGGGCCTATACAATGAGCAGTTCTTC
CASSFGLAGLYNEQFF
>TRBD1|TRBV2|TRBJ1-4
TGTGCCAGCAGTGTCCAGGGGGCGGGAGATGAAAAACTGTTTTTT
CASSVQGAGDEKLFF
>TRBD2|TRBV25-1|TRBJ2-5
TGTGCCAGCAGTGAAAGGGACTACCGAGAGACCCAGTACTTC
CASSERDYRETQYF
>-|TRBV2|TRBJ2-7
TGTGCCAGCAGTGCCCTCGTGTCAGGTGGTTCCTACGAGCAGTACTTC
CASSALVSGGSYEQYF
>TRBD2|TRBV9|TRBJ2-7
TGTGCCAGCAGCGTTCAAGCGGGAGTAGGTGAGCAGTACTTC
CASSVQAGVGEQYF
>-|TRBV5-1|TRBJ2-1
TGCGCCAGCAGCCGAACAGGGTTTCAGGATGAGCAGTTCTTC
CASSRTGFQDEQFF
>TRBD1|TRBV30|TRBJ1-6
TGTGCCTGGACTTCGGACAGGGCGAGGAATTCACCCCTCCACTTT
CAWTSDRARNSPLHF